These 15 T cell receptor beta chains were all obtained from the same sample, sequenced in a study of blood T cell repertoires in COVID-19. Profiled with immunoSEQ multiplex PCR; TCRdb holds only in-frame clones, not every one. The sample comprises around 150,000 clones, almost 80% of which are singletons, and roughly 9.7% rests with the top ten. Source material: peripheral blood. The source of these receptors is a man in his 60s who had recovered from COVID-19.

Many counts were recorded for this clone. This chain connects TRBV5-6 to TRBJ1-6; D is possibly TRBD1 (5 bases). CDR3 length: 14 amino acids. Trimming removed 4 bases at V and 8 bases at J, with 13 bases between. From germline, CDR1 is SGHDT and CDR2 YYEEEE. The CDR3, as DNA: TGTGCCAGCAGCAAAACCAGGGTTGATTCACCCCTCCACTTT. Protein sequence: CASSKTRVDSPLHF.

Only a few counts were recorded for this clone. V gene TRBV4-3 combines with J gene TRBJ2-1; perhaps TRBD2 as D (7 bases). Germline V lookup: CDR1 LGHNA, CDR2 YSLEER. Trimming took off 0 bases at V and 7 bases at J, with 16 bases between the two ends. There are 16 residues in the CDR3. CDR3 DNA sequence: TGCGCCAGCAGCCAAGATCTAGGGGGGGGCGCAAATGAGCAGTTCTTC. This translates into CASSQDLGGGANEQFF.

The rearrangement links TRBV19 to TRBJ1-5, with TRBD1 identical over 7 bases. The ends lost 6 bases at V and 2 bases at J; junction bases unmatched: 10. From germline, CDR1 is LNHDA and CDR2 SQIVND (reference sequence). The CDR3 consists of 16 residues. CDR3 loop: CASRQGRDGGNQPQHF. In DNA form, the CDR3 reads TGTGCCAGTAGACAGGGGCGGGATGGAGGCAATCAGCCCCAGCATTTT.

By share of the sample, this clone is medium-sized. The V gene is TRBV6-5, the J gene TRBJ2-5; 9 bases agree with TRBD2. Losses at the gene ends were 7 bases for V and 5 bases for J; bases not matched to a gene: 8. This CDR3 region has 14 residues. Germline V gene data show CDR1 as MNHEY and CDR2 as SVGAGI. CDR3 loop: CASTLLAGSETQYF. Written as DNA, the CDR3 is TGTGCCAGCACCCTTCTAGCGGGGAGCGAGACCCAGTACTTC.

The rearrangement joins TRBV4-3 to TRBJ1-5; D is unresolved. This CDR3 contains 14 residues. Deletions cut 4 bases from V and 0 bases from J, with 7 bases between. In germline, CDR1 is LGHNA, CDR2 YSLEER. Here the CDR3 reads CASSPGGSNQPQHF. Written as DNA, the CDR3 is TGCGCCAGCAGCCCGGGAGGTAGCAATCAGCCCCAGCATTTT.

This clone was observed a handful of times. V is TRBV6-2 or TRBV6-3 and J is TRBJ1-3, with TRBD1 matching over 9 bases. V gave up 5 bases and J gave up 1 base; unmatched junction bases: 6. From germline, CDR1 is MNHEY and CDR2 SVGEGT. This CDR3 is 16 amino acids long. In nucleotides, the CDR3 is TGTGCCAGCAGTCGTCTACAGGGGGCGTCTGGAAACACCATATATTTT. This translates into CASSRLQGASGNTIYF.

The chain uses TRBV5-8 and TRBJ2-3; 9 nucleotides agree with TRBD1. CDR3 length: 15 amino acids. The trim removed 2 bases at V and 3 bases at J, leaving 4 bases unmatched. Per germline, CDR1 SGHTS and CDR2 YDEGEE. This chain's CDR3 is CASSLQGAPTDTQYF. For the CDR3, the DNA is TGTGCCAGCAGCTTACAGGGGGCGCCAACAGATACGCAGTATTTT.

Comments on this clone: The junction and the germline gene differ at one end; a read error may be behind it. The chain carries TRBV7-7 and TRBJ2-3, with 10 bases identical to TRBD1. This CDR3 contains 14 residues. Germline loops: CDR1 SSHAT, CDR2 FNYEAQ (reference sequence). For the CDR3, the DNA is TGTGCTAGCAGCCTAGGGACAGGGGCAGATACGCAGTATTTT. It translates to CASSLGTGADTQYF.

The chain joins TRBV7-8 to TRBJ1-2, with D perhaps matching TRBD1 (5 bases). With 1 base removed from V and 5 bases from J, the gap between germline ends came to 8 bases. CDR3 length: 13 residues. Germline assignment: CDR1 SGHVS and CDR2 FQNEAQ. The CDR3 nucleotides read TGTGCCAGCAGCTTAGTTCAGGGTTATGGCTACACCTTC. Residues: CASSLVQGYGYTF.

The chain is built from TRBV10-3 and TRBJ1-6; the match to TRBD1 covers 7 bases. Germline V gives CDR1 ENHRY, CDR2 SYGVKD. Trimming removed 2 bases from V and 9 bases from J; junction bases left unmatched: 4. This CDR3 is built from 14 residues. The CDR3 region is CAISEGQGGSPLHF. As DNA, the CDR3 is TGTGCCATCAGTGAGGGGCAGGGGGGTTCACCCCTCCACTTT.

The CDR3 is CATSGDRDAGELFF. The CDR3 DNA reads TGTGCCACCAGTGGGGACAGGGACGCCGGGGAGCTGTTTTTT. This chain joins TRBV24-1 and TRBJ2-2, with TRBD1 identical over 9 bases. CDR3 length: 14 residues. Trimming cost V 5 bases and J 6 bases; bases outside gene matches: 3. The germline CDR1 and CDR2 sequences are KGHDR and SFDVKD.

This clone was picked up one time. The V call is TRBV7-9, the J call TRBJ1-4, with D maybe TRBD1 (5 bases). Germline values: CDR1 SEHNR, CDR2 FQNEAQ (reference sequence). The CDR3 sequence is 17 residues long. V dropped 5 bases and J dropped 5 bases, with 21 bases sitting between them. CDR3 loop: CASSPPGGRAMNEKLFF. CDR3 nucleotides: TGTGCCAGCAGCCCTCCGGGTGGCAGGGCCATGAATGAAAAACTGTTTTTT.

The V and J genes are TRBV19 and TRBJ1-5; a weak D match, TRBD1 (5 bases). The CDR3 is 14 residues long. The V end was cut by 5 bases, the J end by 8 bases, with 16 bases between. The germline gives CDR1 LNHDA, CDR2 SQIVND (reference sequence). This CDR3 reads CASSGTGGVEPQHF. The CDR3 nucleotides are TGTGCCAGTAGTGGGACCGGGGGTGTTGAGCCCCAGCATTTT. The full variable domain, completed using reference TRBV19 and TRBJ1-5, is DGGITQSPKYLFRKEGQNVTLSCEQNLNHDAMYWYRQDPGQGLRLIYYSQIVNDFQKGDIAEGYSVSREKKESFPLTVTSAQKNPTAFYLCASSGTGGVEPQHFGDGTRLSIL.

This chain joins TRBV7-2 and TRBJ2-5, with a possible D match to TRBD2 (6 bases). This CDR3 spans 14 amino acids. Germline CDR1 is SGHTA and CDR2 is FQGNSA. Trimming removed 5 bases at V and 2 bases at J, with 12 bases between. The CDR3 protein is CASSRGVLQETQYF. The DNA for the CDR3 is TGTGCCAGCAGCCGCGGGGTTTTACAAGAGACCCAGTACTTC.

This clone was picked up one time. The V call is TRBV6-5, the J call TRBJ1-5; D possibly corresponds to TRBD1 (5 bases). V was clipped by 5 bases and J by 3 bases, with 11 bases between them. Looked up from germline, CDR1 is MNHEY and CDR2 is SVGAGI. The length of the CDR3 is 14 residues. CDR3 loop: CASSQGLSNQPQHF. In nucleotides, the CDR3 is TGTGCCAGCAGTCAGGGACTTTCCAATCAGCCCCAGCATTTT.